The source of this TCR beta chain is a study of regulatory T cells in long-lasting Graves disease. Time point denoted: newly diagnosed GD, antithyroid drugs for less than 3 months. The TCR library was prepared using RNA isolated from PBMCs. This clonotype has ten or more counts. Germline CDR1 MNHEY, CDR2 SMNVEV (reference sequence). With V trimmed by 1 base and J by 8 bases, 9 bases remained unmatched. The CDR3 has 17 amino acids. Both iRepertoire HTBI primers and Arm-PCR of CDR3 regions were used to build the TCR beta libraries. TCRdb passed the multiplex PCR reads through MiXCR, listing each CDR3 protein once. There are about 380,000 distinct CDR3 sequences in the sample; about 16% occur only once, and approximately 22% lies in the top ten.

V usage is TRBV27 and J usage is TRBJ2-1, with 12 bases lining up with TRBD2. The sample consisted of peripheral blood mononuclear cells (PBMCs), taken at new diagnosis, from a patient treated with antithyroid drugs. This TCR derives from a female donor with Graves disease. The chain's CDR3 is CASSLLSSGRGSYEQFF. For the CDR3, the DNA is TGTGCCAGCAGTTTATTGTCTAGCGGGAGGGGTAGCTATGAGCAGTTCTTC.